Below are 17 T cell receptor beta chains sequenced from a single sample in a study of shared clonotypes between healthy human individuals. Only in-frame clones appear in the TCRdb table, and some are missing; sequencing was by immunoSEQ multiplex PCR. This table holds roughly 2,300,000 clones, under 95% found once. Material: naive CD4+ T cells from PBMCs. The subset here: CD45RA+ positively selected. The receptors were sampled from a man younger than 30 in good health. Some clones in this sample may be carry-over from other donors' samples.

The CDR3 protein is CASSPFDEGTREAFF. The DNA for the CDR3 is TGTGCCAGCAGTCCCTTCGACGAGGGTACGAGGGAAGCTTTCTTT. The chain has TRBV27 and TRBJ1-1; D call uncertain. The CDR3 length is 15 residues. V was shortened by 5 bases and J by 8 bases, with 21 bases between the two germline ends. The V gene's germline CDR1 is MNHEY and CDR2 SMNVEV (reference sequence).

V is TRBV7-9 and J is TRBJ2-5, with 11 bases that match TRBD2. Germline assignment: CDR1 SEHNR and CDR2 FQNEAQ (reference sequence). This CDR3 comprises 17 residues. Germline trimming cut 1 base from V and 5 bases from J; bases unmatched to any gene: 9. CDR3 DNA: TGTGCCAGCAGCTTAGTTGGTAGCGGGAGGGCCTGGGAGACCCAGTACTTC. Translating gives CASSLVGSGRAWETQYF.

V and J are TRBV7-9 and TRBJ1-5; D uncertain. V was clipped by 0 bases and J by 2 bases, with 14 bases between them. The CDR3 spans 17 residues. Germline lookup yields CDR1 SEHNR and CDR2 FQNEAQ (reference sequence). CDR3 coding DNA: TGTGCCAGCAGCTTAGCGCTGCGGGGATCCGGCAATCAGCCCCAGCATTTT. It encodes CASSLALRGSGNQPQHF.

The chain recombines TRBV7-2 with TRBJ1-4, with D possibly being TRBD1 (5 bases). CDR3 length: 15 residues. Between the trimmed V and J ends, which lost 6 bases and 8 bases, there was a span of 19 bases. Germline CDR1 is SGHTA and CDR2 is FQGNSA. Here the CDR3 DNA reads TGTGCCAGCAGTCAGCAAAGGGGCGGGACCGAAAAACTGTTTTTT. Encoded protein: CASSQQRGGTEKLFF. Full variable domain (outside the CDR3, taken from reference TRBV7-2 and TRBJ1-4): GAGVSQSPSNKVTEKGKDVELRCDPISGHTALYWYRQSLGQGLEFLIYFQGNSAPDKSGLPSDRFSAERTGGSVSTLTIQRTQQEDSAVYLCASSQQRGGTEKLFFGSGTQLSVL.

V and J are TRBV11-2 and TRBJ2-1, with 8 bases identical to TRBD2. The CDR3 has 15 residues. The germline gives CDR1 SGHAT, CDR2 FQNNGV. The V segment lost 1 base and the J segment 1 base; nucleotides outside the gene matches: 0. The CDR3 sequence: CASSLAGGSYNEQFF. In DNA form, the CDR3 reads TGTGCCAGCAGCTTAGCGGGAGGGTCCTACAATGAGCAGTTCTTC.

V usage is TRBV14 and J usage is TRBJ2-3; no definite D call. Germline CDR1 is SGHDN and CDR2 is FVKESK. The CDR3 loop spans 14 amino acids. V lost 4 bases and J lost 1, with 9 bases in between. CDR3: CASSPMWGTDTQYF. CDR3 DNA: TGTGCCAGCAGCCCCATGTGGGGCACAGATACGCAGTATTTT.

Turning to this clone: The same CDR3 is also encoded by other DNA sequences in this sample. The chain uses TRBV27 and TRBJ2-1; D uncertain. Germline CDR1 MNHEY, CDR2 SMNVEV (reference sequence). The CDR3 has 13 residues. V lost 6 bases to trimming and J lost 0 bases, with 6 bases between them. The CDR3 DNA is TGTGCCAGCAGCTCGAGCTCCTACAATGAGCAGTTCTTC. It yields the protein CASSSSSYNEQFF.

This chain joins TRBV9 and TRBJ2-4; 16 bases are shared with TRBD2. Germline CDR1 and CDR2: SGDLS and YYNGEE. V lost 0 bases, J lost 8 bases, and 5 bases stayed unmatched. This CDR3 spans 17 amino acids. CDR3 sequence: CASSVGGLAGGLHIQYF. In nucleotides, the CDR3 is TGTGCCAGCAGCGTAGGGGGACTAGCGGGAGGGCTTCACATTCAGTACTTC.

This chain links TRBV9 with TRBJ2-7; 10 positions match TRBD1. The germline V gene encodes CDR1 SGDLS and CDR2 YYNGEE. The ends lost 4 bases at V and 0 bases at J; junction bases unmatched: 7. CDR3 size: 16 residues. CDR3 residues: CASSPRGQGSSYEQYF. DNA for the CDR3: TGTGCCAGCAGCCCCCGGGGACAGGGGAGCTCCTACGAGCAGTACTTC.

The chain uses TRBV5-8 and TRBJ2-1, with 10 bases aligning to TRBD1. This CDR3 comprises 15 residues. The V and J ends lost 4 bases and 2 bases, in that order; junction bases with no gene match: 3. Germline V CDR1 and CDR2: SGHTS, YDEGEE. The CDR3 sequence is CASSRGTGAYNEQFF. As DNA, the CDR3 is TGTGCCAGCAGCCGCGGGACAGGGGCCTACAATGAGCAGTTCTTC.

The chain uses TRBV28 and TRBJ1-1; D possibly corresponds to TRBD1 (5 bases). CDR1 is MDHEN, CDR2 SYDVKM, per germline. Trimming left V 7 bases short and J 1 base short, with 16 bases between. The CDR3 covers 15 residues. The CDR3 loop is CASTPWGVWNTEAFF. The DNA for the CDR3 is TGTGCCAGCACCCCGTGGGGGGTATGGAACACTGAAGCTTTCTTT.

On this clone: Lacking the conserved final phenylalanine or tryptophan, this CDR3 likely reflects a read error. Because the CDR3's place on the DNA is in doubt, the DNA is left out and the CDR3 is given as listed by TCRdb. The V call is TRBV7-9, the J call TRBJ2-3; TRBD2 reflects the table's D call only, with no check against the DNA. Ends included, the CDR3 has 9 residues. The germline V gene encodes CDR1 SEHNR and CDR2 FQNEAQ (reference sequence). CDR3 sequence reads: CASSLEVPS.

The chain employs TRBV10-3 and TRBJ2-2; TRBD2 agrees at 9 bases. This CDR3 is 18 amino acids long. J was trimmed by 0 bases and V by 2 bases; bases with no gene match: 7. CDR1 and CDR2 from the germline V gene are ENHRY and SYGVKD. The CDR3 nucleotides are TGTGCCATCAGTGAGCCTCGAGCGGGAGGATCGAACACCGGGGAGCTGTTTTTT. Translated: CAISEPRAGGSNTGELFF.

Remarks on this clone: Other nucleotide sequences from this sample produce the same CDR3. J is TRBJ1-3 and V is TRBV18; unclear D gene. Trimming shortened V by 2 bases and J by 3 bases, and 2 bases separated the two germline ends. The CDR3 totals 12 residues. CDR1 and CDR2 (germline): KGHSH, LQKENI. In DNA, the CDR3 is TGTGCCAGCTCACCAGATGGAAACACCATATATTTT. Encoded protein: CASSPDGNTIYF.

The rearrangement uses TRBV5-1 and TRBJ2-7; the D gene is possibly TRBD1 (6 bases). This CDR3 is 13 amino acids long. With 4 bases removed from V and 3 bases from J, the gap between germline ends came to 11 bases. Germline V gene lookup returns CDR1 SGHRS and CDR2 YFSETQ. CDR3 nucleotide sequence: TGCGCCAGCAGCCAGGACAGATACTACGAGCAGTACTTC. Translated: CASSQDRYYEQYF.

V gene TRBV2 combines with J gene TRBJ2-1, with D possibly being TRBD2 (6 bases). The V end was cut by 2 bases, the J end by 0 bases, with 11 bases between. The CDR3 is 16 amino acids. CDR1 is SNHLY, CDR2 FYNNEI, per germline. The CDR3 protein is CASSENGGNSYNEQFF. Written as DNA, the CDR3 is TGTGCCAGCAGTGAAAACGGCGGGAACTCCTACAATGAGCAGTTCTTC.

The chain couples TRBV10-3 to TRBJ2-1; D is possibly TRBD1 or TRBD2 (5 bases each). CDR3 length: 16 residues. Germline CDR1 and CDR2: ENHRY and SYGVKD. V lost 6 bases to trimming and J lost 6 bases, with 21 bases between them. Written as DNA, the CDR3 is TGTGCCATCAGAGCGGCCTGGGCCCCAGGGCCCAATGAGCAGTTCTTC. Its translation is CAIRAAWAPGPNEQFF.